The next 15 T cell receptor beta chains were all read from a single sample in a study of shared clonotypes between healthy human individuals. Data came from immunoSEQ multiplex PCR; TCRdb stores just in-frame clones and leaves some out. Among 850,000 to 1,200,000 clones, 75% were seen once, and the ten largest hold over 1.3%. Sequences were obtained from memory CD4+ T cells sorted from blood. Subset in this sample: CD45RA-negative fraction. The source is a man aged 18-30 years in good health.

About this clone: This same CDR3 is encoded by further DNA sequences in the sample. The rearrangement links TRBV5-1 to TRBJ2-5; D remains unclear. Between the trimmed V and J ends, which lost 2 bases and 5 bases, there was a span of 13 bases. CDR1 is SGHRS and CDR2 is YFSETQ in the germline V gene. The CDR3 runs to 14 residues. DNA of the CDR3: TGCGCCAGCAGCTTACGACGCGAAGGGGAGACCCAGTACTTC. The encoded protein is CASSLRREGETQYF. Full variable domain (outside the CDR3, taken from reference TRBV5-1 and TRBJ2-5): KAGVTQTPRYLIKTRGQQVTLSCSPISGHRSVSWYQQTPGQGLQFLFEYFSETQRNKGNFPGRFSGRQFSNSRSEMNVSTLELGDSALYLCASSLRREGETQYFGPGTRLLVL.

This clone has just one count. The chain is built from TRBV28 and TRBJ2-3; D ambiguous. The CDR3 is 14 amino acids. Germline V gene lookup returns CDR1 MDHEN and CDR2 SYDVKM. Deletions cut 4 bases from V and 0 bases from J, with 8 bases between. The CDR3 loop reads CASSSLGSTDTQYF. CDR3 bases: TGTGCCAGCAGTTCATTGGGGAGCACAGATACGCAGTATTTT. Full variable domain (rest looked up from reference TRBV28 and TRBJ2-3): DVKVTQSSRYLVKRTGEKVFLECVQDMDHENMFWYRQDPGLGLRLIYFSYDVKMKEKGDIPEGYSVSREKKERFSLILESASTNQTSMYLCASSSLGSTDTQYFGPGTRLTVL.

V gene TRBV2 combines with J gene TRBJ1-2, with no clear D. In germline, CDR1 is SNHLY, CDR2 FYNNEI. This CDR3 comprises 14 residues. Between the trimmed V and J ends, which lost 2 bases and 6 bases, there was a span of 13 bases. As DNA, the CDR3 is TGTGCCAGCAGTGAATGGTGGGGAGACCATGGCTACACCTTC. It is translated as CASSEWWGDHGYTF.

In this sample, this clone turned up a few times. This chain uses TRBV28 with TRBJ2-7; D might be TRBD1 or TRBD2, each matching 5 bases. CDR3 length equals 14 residues. Germline V gives CDR1 MDHEN, CDR2 SYDVKM. The V end was cut by 1 base, the J end by 4 bases, with 11 bases between. CDR3 sequence: CASSLSGTPYEQYF. For the CDR3, the DNA is TGTGCCAGCAGTTTATCCGGGACCCCATACGAGCAGTACTTC.

A note on this clone: Other DNA sequences in the sample encode the same CDR3. In nucleotides, the CDR3 is TGTGCCAGCTCACCCGGACAGGGAACTGAAGCTTTCTTT. Protein: CASSPGQGTEAFF. This chain connects TRBV18 to TRBJ1-1, with 8 bases aligning to TRBD1. Germline CDR1 is KGHSH and CDR2 is LQKENI. The CDR3 extends over 13 amino acids. Trimming cost V 3 bases and J 5 bases; bases outside gene matches: 2.

This chain connects TRBV4-1 to TRBJ2-5; 7 bases are shared with TRBD1. The CDR3 sequence is 15 residues long. Germline V gene lookup returns CDR1 MGHRA and CDR2 YSYEKL. J gave up 0 bases and V 1 base, and 2 bases lay outside the gene matches. Here the CDR3 reads CASSQGDRDQETQYF. In nucleotides, the CDR3 is TGCGCCAGCAGCCAAGGAGACAGGGACCAAGAGACCCAGTACTTC.

This chain connects TRBV30 to TRBJ1-2; TRBD1 is a possible D gene (5 bases). There are 12 residues in the CDR3. Trimming left V 1 base short and J 8 bases short, with 11 bases between. Germline V CDR1 and CDR2: GTSNPN, SVGIG (reference sequence). CDR3 sequence (DNA): TGTGCCTGGAGTGGAGGGGCGGGAGGCTACACCTTC. It yields the protein CAWSGGAGGYTF.

The chain joins TRBV11-2 to TRBJ2-7; D is possibly TRBD2 (5 bases). CDR3 length equals 17 residues. CDR1 is SGHAT, CDR2 FQNNGV, per germline. The V end was cut by 3 bases, the J end by 3 bases, with 21 bases between. The CDR3 region is CASSFPGHGEDLYEQYF. As DNA, the CDR3 is TGTGCCAGCAGCTTCCCGGGCCACGGGGAAGATCTCTACGAGCAGTACTTC.

V and J are TRBV4-1 and TRBJ2-3; D is ambiguous. Germline lookup yields CDR1 MGHRA and CDR2 YSYEKL. The CDR3 runs 15 residues. V lost 3 bases and J lost 0, with 10 bases in between. The CDR3 DNA is TGCGCCAGCAGCCAGGATAGAAGGAGCACAGATACGCAGTATTTT. This gives the protein CASSQDRRSTDTQYF.

V is TRBV7-2 and J is TRBJ1-6; D not resolved. With 7 bases removed from V and 3 bases from J, the gap between germline ends came to 7 bases. Germline lookup yields CDR1 SGHTA and CDR2 FQGNSA. The CDR3 extends over 13 amino acids. The CDR3 DNA reads TGTGCCAGCACCCCGGGCTATAATTCACCCCTCCACTTT. This codes for CASTPGYNSPLHF.

V and J are TRBV13 and TRBJ2-5; TRBD2 matches 9 bases. Germline V gene lookup returns CDR1 PRHDT and CDR2 FYEKMQ (reference sequence). Germline trimming cut 5 bases from V and 4 bases from J; bases unmatched to any gene: 2. The CDR3 consists of 13 residues. CDR3 nucleotide sequence: TGTGCCAGCAGCGAGCGGGAGGCAGAGACCCAGTACTTC. This encodes CASSEREAETQYF.

The rearrangement uses TRBV7-1 and TRBJ2-6; D is possibly TRBD1 (5 bases). TRBV7-1 is reported as an ORF; its role is uncertain. The CDR3 sequence is 18 residues long. The V end lost 5 bases, the J end lost 5 bases, and 22 bases lay between the germline ends. The chain's CDR3 is CASSRCERGQSRANVLTF. The CDR3 DNA reads as TGTGCCAGCAGCAGATGTGAACGAGGACAAAGTCGGGCCAACGTCCTGACTTTC.

The chain uses TRBV20-1 and TRBJ1-1; maybe TRBD1 (5 bases). Between the trimmed V and J ends, which lost 0 bases and 11 bases, there was a span of 10 bases. The CDR3 is made up of 11 amino acids. The V gene's germline CDR1 is DFQATT and CDR2 SNEGSKA (reference sequence). The CDR3 is CSAREVAGAFF. CDR3 nucleotide sequence: TGCAGTGCTAGAGAGGTGGCAGGGGCTTTCTTT.

This sequence joins TRBV19 and TRBJ1-1, with 10 bases fitting TRBD1. The J segment lost 3 bases and the V segment lost 6 bases, leaving 4 bases of the junction unmatched. Germline assignment: CDR1 LNHDA and CDR2 SQIVND (reference sequence). The CDR3 consists of 14 residues. The CDR3 reads CASRTGGADTEAFF. The CDR3, as DNA: TGTGCCAGTAGGACAGGGGGCGCGGACACTGAAGCTTTCTTT.

The chain couples TRBV5-6 to TRBJ2-7; D may be TRBD1 (5 bases). This CDR3 has 14 residues. Germline V CDR1 and CDR2: SGHDT, YYEEEE. V shed 3 bases and J shed 2 bases, with 12 bases lying between them. The chain's CDR3 is CASSSFDRAYEQYF. The DNA of the CDR3 is TGTGCCAGCAGCTCCTTTGACAGAGCCTACGAGCAGTACTTC.